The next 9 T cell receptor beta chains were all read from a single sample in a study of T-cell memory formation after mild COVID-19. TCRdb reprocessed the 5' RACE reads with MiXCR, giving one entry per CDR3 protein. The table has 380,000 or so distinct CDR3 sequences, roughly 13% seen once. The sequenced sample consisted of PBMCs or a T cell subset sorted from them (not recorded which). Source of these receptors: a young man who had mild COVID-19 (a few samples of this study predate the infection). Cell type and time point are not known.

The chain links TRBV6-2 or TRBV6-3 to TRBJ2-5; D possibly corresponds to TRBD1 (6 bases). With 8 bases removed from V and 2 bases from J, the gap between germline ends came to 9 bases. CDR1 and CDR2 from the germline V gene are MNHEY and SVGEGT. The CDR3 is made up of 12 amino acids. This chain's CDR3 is CASSDRQETQYF. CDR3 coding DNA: TGTGCCAGCTCTGACAGGCAAGAGACCCAGTACTTC.

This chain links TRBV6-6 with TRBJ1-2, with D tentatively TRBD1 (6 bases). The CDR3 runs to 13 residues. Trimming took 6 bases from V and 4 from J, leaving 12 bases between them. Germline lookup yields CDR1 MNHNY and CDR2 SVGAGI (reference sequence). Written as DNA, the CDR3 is TGTGCCAGCAGCAACGACAGGAGCTATGGCTACACCTTC. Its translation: CASSNDRSYGYTF.

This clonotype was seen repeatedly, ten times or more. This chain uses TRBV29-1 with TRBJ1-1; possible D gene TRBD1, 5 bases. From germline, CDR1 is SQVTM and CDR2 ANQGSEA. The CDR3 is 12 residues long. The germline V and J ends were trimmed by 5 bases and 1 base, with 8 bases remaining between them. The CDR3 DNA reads TGCAGCGTTCACGGACAGAACACTGAAGCTTTCTTT. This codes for CSVHGQNTEAFF.

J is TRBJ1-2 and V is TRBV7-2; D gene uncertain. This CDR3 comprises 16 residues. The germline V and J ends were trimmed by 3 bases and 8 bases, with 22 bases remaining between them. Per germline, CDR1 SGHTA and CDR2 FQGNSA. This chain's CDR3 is CASSLNSFRVPWGYTF. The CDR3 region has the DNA TGTGCCAGCAGCTTGAATTCCTTTAGGGTGCCGTGGGGCTACACCTTC.

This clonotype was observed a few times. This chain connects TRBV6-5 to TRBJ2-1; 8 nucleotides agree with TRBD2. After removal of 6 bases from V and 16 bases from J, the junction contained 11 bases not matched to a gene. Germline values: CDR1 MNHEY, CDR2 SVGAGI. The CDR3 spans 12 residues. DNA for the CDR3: TGTGCCAGCAGGCCCCTAGCGGGTCCCTCTTTCTTC. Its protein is CASRPLAGPSFF.

The DNA of the CDR3 is TGTGCCAGCACCGAGACAGCCGAGCAGTTCTTC. Protein product: CASTETAEQFF. The rearrangement links TRBV12-3 or TRBV12-4 to TRBJ2-1; weak D call: TRBD1 (5 bases). V gave up 7 bases and J gave up 10 bases, with 11 bases separating them. This CDR3 comprises 11 residues.

This CDR3 is CASNPGLGFYEQYF. CDR3 DNA sequence: TGTGCCAGCAACCCCGGCTTGGGTTTCTACGAGCAGTACTTC. This chain joins TRBV7-9 and TRBJ2-7; D unresolved. Germline V gene data show CDR1 as SEHNR and CDR2 as FQNEAQ (reference sequence). CDR3 length equals 14 residues. V shed 7 bases and J shed 3 bases, with 16 bases lying between them.

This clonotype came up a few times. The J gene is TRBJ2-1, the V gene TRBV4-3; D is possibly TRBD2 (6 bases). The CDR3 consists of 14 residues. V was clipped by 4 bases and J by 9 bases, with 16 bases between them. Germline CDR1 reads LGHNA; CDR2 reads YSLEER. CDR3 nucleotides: TGCGCCAGCAGCCGGAGTTACGGGGGTGGTGAGCAGTTCTTC. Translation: CASSRSYGGGEQFF.

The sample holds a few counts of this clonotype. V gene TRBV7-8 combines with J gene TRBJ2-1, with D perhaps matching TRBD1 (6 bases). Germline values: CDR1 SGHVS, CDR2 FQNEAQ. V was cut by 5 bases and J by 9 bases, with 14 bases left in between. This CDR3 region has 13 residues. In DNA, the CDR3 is TGTGCCAGCAGCCCCTTAAACAGGGTTGAGCAGTTCTTC. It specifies CASSPLNRVEQFF.